Sequencing of this T cell receptor (beta chain) was carried out in a study of blood T cells in healthy people across ages. Trimming removed 4 bases from V and 3 bases from J; junction bases left unmatched: 6. CDR1 is SGHRS, CDR2 YFSETQ, per germline. This CDR3 comprises 15 residues. The second PCR ran about 7 to 12 cycles with a sample-barcoded 5' primer and J-beta primers. Each of the samples gave a minimum of 3 million paired-end reads that contained CDR3. Each CDR3 protein is one row after TCRdb ran MiXCR on the 5' RACE reads. The profile shows about 930,000 distinct CDR3 sequences, about 28% of them singletons. The same sample was also studied in work on T cells of mothers and their children. That publication notes: Donation involved a few healthy Caucasian mothers and the six children that they had.

V is TRBV5-1 and J is TRBJ2-1, with 8 bases that match TRBD1. This clonotype was obtained from a woman aged 40 to 50 in good health. Material: blood. The CDR3 nucleotides read TGCGCCAGCAGCGTACAGGGGGGCGACTACAATGAGCAGTTCTTC. This translates into CASSVQGGDYNEQFF.